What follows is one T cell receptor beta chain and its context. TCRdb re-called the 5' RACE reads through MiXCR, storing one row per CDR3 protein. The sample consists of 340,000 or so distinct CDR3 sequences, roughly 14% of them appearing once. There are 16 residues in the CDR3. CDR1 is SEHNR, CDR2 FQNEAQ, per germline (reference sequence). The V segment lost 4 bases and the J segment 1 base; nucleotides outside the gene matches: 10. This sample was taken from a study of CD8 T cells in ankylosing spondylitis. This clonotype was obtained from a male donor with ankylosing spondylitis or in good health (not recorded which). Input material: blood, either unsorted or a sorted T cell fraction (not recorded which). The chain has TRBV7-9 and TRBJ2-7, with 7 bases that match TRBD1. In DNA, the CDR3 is TGTGCCAGCAGCTCAGACAGGGTAATTGAATCCTACGAGCAGTACTTC. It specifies CASSSDRVIESYEQYF.